The 9 T cell receptor beta chains listed next were all sequenced from one sample in a study of blood T cell repertoires in COVID-19. Here immunoSEQ multiplex PCR was the method, and the copy in TCRdb shows in-frame clones only, minus some. The table includes around 50,000 clones, roughly nine tenths detected once. Sequencing input: peripheral blood. The receptor set was obtained from an older man with active COVID-19.

This sequence joins TRBV7-8 and TRBJ1-5; tentative D call: TRBD1 (5 bases). Germline loops: CDR1 SGHVS, CDR2 FQNEAQ. V lost 5 bases, J lost 0 bases, and 11 bases lay in between. The CDR3 covers 15 residues. CDR3 residues: CASSPRDSSNQPQHF. In DNA form, the CDR3 reads TGTGCCAGCAGCCCCCGGGACTCTAGCAATCAGCCCCAGCATTTT.

V and J are TRBV27 and TRBJ2-1, with 10 bases aligning to TRBD2. V was clipped by 5 bases and J by 6 bases; unmatched bases: 10. The CDR3 is 16 amino acids. Germline V gives CDR1 MNHEY, CDR2 SMNVEV (reference sequence). The CDR3 sequence is CASSNHPAGGGNEQFF. CDR3 DNA: TGTGCCAGCAGTAACCATCCAGCGGGAGGGGGCAATGAGCAGTTCTTC.

This CDR3 is CASSLSTLVGRKDGNTIYF. In DNA, the CDR3 is TGTGCCAGCAGCCTATCGACCTTGGTGGGGCGCAAAGATGGAAACACCATATATTTT. The chain carries TRBV3-1 (or the pseudogene TRBV3-2) and TRBJ1-3; a weak D match, TRBD1 (5 bases). The V and J ends lost 4 bases and 3 bases respectively, with 25 bases between them. The CDR3 is 19 amino acids. The V gene's germline CDR1 is LGHDT and CDR2 YNNKEL (reference sequence).

V is TRBV4-1 and J is TRBJ1-1, with TRBD1 matching 7 bases. There are 12 residues in the CDR3. Trimming took 7 bases from V and 4 from J; bases not matched to a gene: 3. Germline CDR1 MGHRA, CDR2 YSYEKL. The CDR3 nucleotides are TGCGCCAGCATGGCAGGGGGCACTGAAGCTTTCTTT. It is translated as CASMAGGTEAFF.

This clone was picked up a small number of times. This chain links TRBV15 with TRBJ1-2, with TRBD1 identical over 7 bases. Looked up from germline, CDR1 is LNHNV and CDR2 is YYDKDF (reference sequence). V lost 0 bases, J lost 6 bases, and 4 bases stayed unmatched. This CDR3 is built from 14 residues. As DNA, the CDR3 is TGTGCCACCAGCAGAGAGTACAGGGGAGATGGCTACACCTTC. It translates to CATSREYRGDGYTF.

As for this clone: Additional DNA sequences in this sample encode the identical CDR3. The CDR3 region is CASSPTGADTQYF. The DNA for the CDR3 is TGTGCCAGCTCCCCAACCGGGGCAGATACGCAGTATTTT. The genes are TRBV18 and TRBJ2-3; D possibly corresponds to TRBD2 (5 bases). Trimming left V 6 bases short and J 4 bases short, with 11 bases between. Germline CDR1 reads KGHSH; CDR2 reads LQKENI. The CDR3 runs to 13 residues.

The chain couples TRBV19 to TRBJ1-2, with TRBD1 identical over 10 bases. Germline trimming cut 5 bases from V and 4 bases from J; bases unmatched to any gene: 4. Germline assignment: CDR1 LNHDA and CDR2 SQIVND (reference sequence). The CDR3 totals 14 residues. CDR3 region: CASSADRGGYGYTF. The CDR3 nucleotides read TGTGCCAGTAGTGCGGACAGGGGGGGCTATGGCTACACCTTC. Full variable domain (missing parts from reference TRBV19 and TRBJ1-2): DGGITQSPKYLFRKEGQNVTLSCEQNLNHDAMYWYRQDPGQGLRLIYYSQIVNDFQKGDIAEGYSVSREKKESFPLTVTSAQKNPTAFYLCASSADRGGYGYTFGSGTRLTVV.

This chain uses TRBV15 with TRBJ2-3, with 13 positions matching TRBD2. Germline V gives CDR1 LNHNV, CDR2 YYDKDF (reference sequence). The V and J ends lost 5 bases and 4 bases, in that order; junction bases with no gene match: 6. The CDR3 extends over 16 amino acids. DNA for the CDR3: TGTGCCACCAGCCTACGACTAGCGGGGGGAGCAGATACGCAGTATTTT. It is translated as CATSLRLAGGADTQYF.

The rearrangement links TRBV6-5 to TRBJ2-5, with TRBD1 matching 9 bases. V dropped 6 bases and J dropped 5; count of bases not matched to a gene: 7. The length of the CDR3 is 14 residues. In germline, CDR1 is MNHEY, CDR2 SVGAGI. CDR3 amino acids: CASSGTGSGETQYF. CDR3 coding DNA: TGTGCCAGCAGCGGGACAGGGTCAGGGGAGACCCAGTACTTC.